The 23 T cell receptor beta chains in this list originate from one sample, sequenced in a study of T-cell reconstitution after alpha-beta-depleted transplantation in children. Preparation of the TCRbeta library used unique molecular identifiers. TCRdb re-called the PCR reads through MiXCR, storing one row per CDR3 protein. The data hold over 85,000 distinct CDR3 sequences, with 4.5% to 7.5% observed a single time. The source material was PBMCs, mostly from graft donor cells, sampled 60 days after TCRalphabeta/CD19-depleted stem cell transplant. The receptor source for this set is a female patient aged 2 to 10 who had a stem cell transplant for Fanconi anemia, so the T cells may come from the graft donor.

This clonotype was counted ten times or more. This chain joins TRBV6-5 and TRBJ2-5; 13 bases are shared with TRBD2. Germline lookup yields CDR1 MNHEY and CDR2 SVGAGI. V lost 2 bases to trimming and J lost 1 base; unmatched junction nucleotides: 4. This CDR3 comprises 17 residues. As DNA, the CDR3 is TGTGCCAGCAGTTACAGGGGACTAGCGGGACTCCAAGAGACCCAGTACTTC. Translating gives CASSYRGLAGLQETQYF.

This clonotype was seen many times. The chain uses TRBV24-1 and TRBJ2-1; the match to TRBD2 covers 7 bases. Germline trimming cut 3 bases from V and 3 bases from J; bases unmatched to any gene: 10. Germline V gives CDR1 KGHDR, CDR2 SFDVKD. This CDR3 spans 17 amino acids. DNA for the CDR3: TGTGCCACCAGTGATCGTTCACAGCGGGGCCACTACAATGAGCAGTTCTTC. Translated: CATSDRSQRGHYNEQFF.

The table lists this clonotype with a few counts. The chain recombines TRBV10-3 with TRBJ1-4; 12 nucleotides line up with TRBD1. The CDR3 spans 19 residues. V trimming: 2 bases; J trimming: 2 bases; junction bases outside the gene matches: 9. Germline values: CDR1 ENHRY, CDR2 SYGVKD. For the CDR3, the DNA is TGTGCCATCAGTGAGCCTCCGGGACAGGGGGCCGATACTAATGAAAAACTGTTTTTT. Amino acids: CAISEPPGQGADTNEKLFF.

The rearrangement joins TRBV20-1 to TRBJ2-4; D could derive from TRBD1 or TRBD2 (5 bases each). Trimming left V 6 bases short and J 8 bases short, with 14 bases between. The CDR3 sequence is 12 residues long. Germline-derived CDR1 and CDR2 are DFQATT and SNEGSKA (reference sequence). CDR3 DNA sequence: TGCAGTGCCGCCTTTGGGGGTCACATTCAGTACTTC. The encoded protein is CSAAFGGHIQYF.

This clonotype was observed many times. The CDR3 is CASSVSAGGSGELFF. In DNA form, the CDR3 reads TGTGCCAGCAGCGTCAGCGCAGGGGGCAGCGGGGAGCTGTTTTTT. This sequence joins TRBV9 and TRBJ2-2; 8 positions agree with TRBD1. The germline gives CDR1 SGDLS, CDR2 YYNGEE. J gave up 7 bases and V 2 bases, and 7 bases lay outside the gene matches. This CDR3 region has 15 residues.

The chain couples TRBV27 to TRBJ2-7, with D uncertain. The V end lost 5 bases, the J end lost 4 bases, and 12 bases lay between the germline ends. The CDR3 is 13 amino acids. CDR1 and CDR2 from the germline V gene are MNHEY and SMNVEV (reference sequence). CDR3 sequence (DNA): TGTGCCAGCAGTCCTGCTGTACGGTACGAGCAGTACTTC. This translates into CASSPAVRYEQYF.

The chain couples TRBV29-1 to TRBJ1-1, with 8 bases matching TRBD1. The J segment lost 6 bases and the V segment lost 0 bases, leaving 3 bases of the junction unmatched. The CDR3 has 13 residues. Germline CDR1 SQVTM, CDR2 ANQGSEA. Here the CDR3 reads CSVEDRGRSEAFF. The CDR3 nucleotides read TGCAGCGTTGAAGACAGGGGGCGATCTGAAGCTTTCTTT. Combining the CDR3 with reference TRBV29-1 and TRBJ1-1 gives the whole variable domain SAVISQKPSRDICQRGTSLTIQCQVDSQVTMMFWYRQQPGQSLTLIATANQGSEATYESGFVIDKFPISRPNLTFSTLTVSNMSPEDSSIYLCSVEDRGRSEAFFGQGTRLTVV.

This clonotype was detected ten times or more. V usage is TRBV2 and J usage is TRBJ2-5, with TRBD2 matching over 11 bases. The CDR3 spans 14 residues. Germline CDR1 reads SNHLY; CDR2 reads FYNNEI. The junction had 2 bases not matched to a gene; V was cut back by 5 bases and J by 3 bases. The CDR3 is CASSYSGREETQYF. In nucleotides, the CDR3 is TGTGCCAGCAGTTATAGCGGGAGGGAAGAGACCCAGTACTTC.

The table lists this clonotype with many counts. This chain connects TRBV20-1 to TRBJ2-3, with TRBD2 identical over 12 bases. J lost 6 bases, V lost 2 bases, and 6 bases had no gene match. Germline V gives CDR1 DFQATT, CDR2 SNEGSKA (reference sequence). The CDR3 is 15 residues long. The CDR3 DNA follows: TGCAGTGCTAGAACGACTAGCGGGGGCATGGATACGCAGTATTTT. It is translated as CSARTTSGGMDTQYF.

This clonotype was detected ten times or more. The chain couples TRBV12-3 or TRBV12-4 to TRBJ2-7, with TRBD2 identical over 14 bases. Unmatched junction bases numbered 7, after V lost 1 base and J lost 5 bases. The CDR3 sequence is 17 residues long. The CDR3 here is CASSLGKGLAGDNEQYF. Here the CDR3 DNA reads TGTGCCAGCAGTTTAGGAAAGGGACTAGCGGGAGACAACGAGCAGTACTTC.

This rearrangement joins TRBV20-1 to TRBJ2-4; 10 positions agree with TRBD2. Trimming removed 6 bases from V and 0 bases from J; junction bases left unmatched: 11. Per germline, CDR1 DFQATT and CDR2 SNEGSKA (reference sequence). The CDR3 totals 17 residues. Here the CDR3 reads CSARLAGVGQAKNIQYF. The DNA of the CDR3 is TGCAGTGCCCGGCTAGCGGGAGTTGGGCAAGCCAAAAACATTCAGTACTTC.

Comment on this clonotype: Possible read error: a much larger clone is one base away. This chain links TRBV29-1 with TRBJ2-7, with 7 bases that match TRBD2. This CDR3 is built from 11 residues. CDR1 and CDR2 from the germline V gene are SQVTM and ANQGSEA. V lost 4 bases to trimming and J lost 3 bases; unmatched junction nucleotides: 0. CDR3 sequence reads: CSVAGGYEQYF. The CDR3, as DNA: TGCAGCGTTGCGGGGGGCTACGAGCAGTACTTC.

This clonotype has just a few counts. The rearrangement joins TRBV6-5 to TRBJ1-1, with unresolved D. Germline-derived CDR1 and CDR2 are MNHEY and SVGAGI. CDR3 size: 15 residues. Trimming shortened V by 2 bases and J by 3 bases, and 13 bases separated the two germline ends. CDR3 DNA sequence: TGTGCCAGCAGTTACCCCAATGGGTACCACACTGAAGCTTTCTTT. Residues: CASSYPNGYHTEAFF.

Many counts were recorded for this clonotype. The chain carries TRBV28 and TRBJ2-5; no clear D gene. Germline CDR1 is MDHEN and CDR2 is SYDVKM. This CDR3 has 19 residues. V lost 1 base and J 3 bases, leaving 24 bases between the germline ends. The CDR3 DNA reads as TGTGCCAGCAGTTTATATACCCCCTCCCGGAACTTTACCGAAGAGACCCAGTACTTC. This encodes CASSLYTPSRNFTEETQYF.

The sample holds a few counts of this clonotype. This chain joins TRBV27 and TRBJ2-5; D remains unclear. This CDR3 comprises 11 residues. V shed 7 bases and J shed 4 bases, with 7 bases lying between them. Germline V gene data show CDR1 as MNHEY and CDR2 as SMNVEV (reference sequence). Written as DNA, the CDR3 is TGTGCCAGCAAAAAGGGAGAGACCCAGTACTTC. Encoded protein: CASKKGETQYF.

In this sample, this clonotype turned up a few times. The chain has TRBV20-1 and TRBJ1-1, with a tentative D call TRBD1 (6 bases). Germline loops: CDR1 DFQATT, CDR2 SNEGSKA (reference sequence). The CDR3 runs to 14 residues. Trimming pared 0 bases from V and 1 base from J, leaving 9 bases between. The CDR3 region has the DNA TGCAGTGCTAGAGATCCACAGGGGAACACTGAAGCTTTCTTT. Residues: CSARDPQGNTEAFF.

In its sample, this clonotype was seen a few times. The CDR3 spells CASSFFGQGAGYTF. CDR3 in DNA: TGTGCCAGCAGTTTTTTCGGTCAGGGGGCCGGCTACACCTTC. J is TRBJ1-2 and V is TRBV12-3 or TRBV12-4; 8 bases match TRBD1. J was trimmed by 8 bases and V by 3 bases; bases with no gene match: 8. The CDR3 contains 14 residues.

V gene TRBV11-2 combines with J gene TRBJ2-2; D is uncertain. The germline V gene encodes CDR1 SGHAT and CDR2 FQNNGV. CDR3 length: 17 amino acids. Trimming pared 2 bases from V and 1 base from J, leaving 14 bases between. The CDR3 loop is CASSLLVGPRNTGELFF. CDR3 DNA: TGTGCCAGCAGCTTATTAGTTGGACCACGGAACACCGGGGAGCTGTTTTTT.

The sample holds many counts of this clonotype. This chain links TRBV10-3 with TRBJ2-3, with D possibly being TRBD1 (5 bases). Germline lookup yields CDR1 ENHRY and CDR2 SYGVKD. V was pared by 5 bases and J by 0 bases, with 12 bases between. CDR3 length: 15 residues. CDR3 sequence: CAISYGHPSTDTQYF. The CDR3 DNA sequence: TGTGCCATCAGTTACGGACACCCTAGCACAGATACGCAGTATTTT.

This clonotype was seen repeatedly, ten times or more. The V and J genes are TRBV24-1 and TRBJ2-3; D is unclear. CDR3 length: 12 residues. Per the germline V gene, CDR1 is KGHDR and CDR2 is SFDVKD. The V gene lost 7 bases and the J gene lost 5 bases, with 9 bases spanning the gap. The CDR3 DNA reads as TGTGCCACCAGCTTAGGGCGAGATACGCAGTATTTT. The encoded protein is CATSLGRDTQYF.

The sample holds many counts of this clonotype. The chain links TRBV14 to TRBJ2-2; 7 bases agree with TRBD2. CDR1 is SGHDN, CDR2 FVKESK, per germline. This CDR3 is built from 16 residues. Unmatched junction bases numbered 4, after V lost 2 bases and J lost 1 base. CDR3 DNA sequence: TGTGCCAGCAGCCAATTCCTAGCGGTGAACACCGGGGAGCTGTTTTTT. Translating it yields CASSQFLAVNTGELFF.

The rearrangement uses TRBV20-1 and TRBJ1-5, with D possibly TRBD1 on 6 matching bases. This CDR3 contains 15 residues. The germline gives CDR1 DFQATT, CDR2 SNEGSKA (reference sequence). V was cut by 2 bases and J by 1 base, with 12 bases left in between. The CDR3 loop reads CSARFPRGSNQPQHF. The CDR3 nucleotides read TGCAGTGCTAGATTCCCCAGGGGAAGCAATCAGCCCCAGCATTTT.

The chain has TRBV7-2 and TRBJ1-5; weak D call: TRBD1 (6 bases). V was shortened by 1 base and J by 1 base, with 8 bases between the two germline ends. Germline loops: CDR1 SGHTA, CDR2 FQGNSA. The CDR3 spans 15 residues. CDR3 region: CASSLGGQSNQPQHF. The CDR3 nucleotides read TGTGCCAGCAGCTTAGGAGGACAGAGCAATCAGCCCCAGCATTTT.